A single sample is the source of the 20 T cell receptor beta chains below, sequenced in a study of cytomegalovirus exposure and HLA in healthy donors. Use of 60 Vbeta and 13 Jbeta primers characterized the PCR. Generated by immunoSEQ multiplex PCR, the TCRdb table keeps only in-frame clones and is missing some. Of some 190,000 clones listed, roughly three quarters were seen once; the top ten hold 2.5%. Input material: PBMCs. The receptors derive from a woman aged 25 to 45 in good health and CMV-seropositive.

This clone showed up just a few times. CDR3 sequence: CASSSSGGPGELFF. In nucleotides, the CDR3 is TGTGCCAGCAGCTCTAGCGGGGGACCCGGGGAGCTGTTTTTT. V usage is TRBV11-1 and J usage is TRBJ2-2; TRBD2 matches 10 bases. The CDR3 runs 14 residues. V lost 4 bases and J lost 6; bases outside the gene matches: 2. Per the germline V gene, CDR1 is SGHAT and CDR2 is FQDESV (reference sequence).

The chain carries TRBV5-1 and TRBJ2-7, with TRBD2 matching over 10 bases. The ends lost 3 bases at V and 3 bases at J; junction bases unmatched: 6. The CDR3 length is 15 residues. The V gene's germline CDR1 is SGHRS and CDR2 YFSETQ. The CDR3 DNA is TGCGCCAGCAGCTCGAACGGACTAGCGGTCTACGAGCAGTACTTC. The encoded protein is CASSSNGLAVYEQYF.

The V gene is TRBV18, the J gene TRBJ1-6, with 9 bases identical to TRBD1. V lost 6 bases, J lost 8 bases, and 11 bases stayed unmatched. The CDR3 has 16 amino acids. Germline V lookup: CDR1 KGHSH, CDR2 LQKENI. The CDR3 sequence: CASSRNRGPEDSPLHF. The CDR3 region has the DNA TGTGCCAGCTCCCGGAACAGGGGGCCCGAGGATTCACCCCTCCACTTT.

The chain employs TRBV7-2 and TRBJ2-4, with TRBD1 matching over 9 bases. V dropped 5 bases and J dropped 3; count of bases not matched to a gene: 14. This CDR3 region has 18 residues. Germline V gene lookup returns CDR1 SGHTA and CDR2 FQGNSA. CDR3 region: CASSPLHRQGGDKNIQYF. As DNA, the CDR3 is TGTGCCAGCAGCCCTTTACACCGACAGGGGGGAGACAAAAACATTCAGTACTTC. The complete variable domain, with remaining parts taken from reference TRBV7-2 and TRBJ2-4, reads GAGVSQSPSNKVTEKGKDVELRCDPISGHTALYWYRQSLGQGLEFLIYFQGNSAPDKSGLPSDRFSAERTGGSVSTLTIQRTQQEDSAVYLCASSPLHRQGGDKNIQYFGAGTRLSVL.

This clone was seen more than once but under ten times. The chain links TRBV5-1 to TRBJ2-1; maybe TRBD1 (6 bases). Germline CDR1 reads SGHRS; CDR2 reads YFSETQ. Trimming removed 2 bases at V and 8 bases at J, with 8 bases between. This CDR3 has 12 residues. The DNA of the CDR3 is TGCGCCAGCAGCTTAGGGGGATATGAGCAGTTCTTC. Amino acids: CASSLGGYEQFF. Using reference TRBV5-1 and TRBJ2-1 for the parts outside the CDR3, the full variable domain is KAGVTQTPRYLIKTRGQQVTLSCSPISGHRSVSWYQQTPGQGLQFLFEYFSETQRNKGNFPGRFSGRQFSNSRSEMNVSTLELGDSALYLCASSLGGYEQFFGPGTRLTVL.

This clone has ten or more counts. The rearrangement links TRBV18 to TRBJ2-5; D remains unclear. Germline assignment: CDR1 KGHSH and CDR2 LQKENI. The CDR3 runs 16 residues. Trimming stripped 2 bases from V and 1 base from J, with 14 bases between. CDR3 in amino acids: CASSPSIGQVQETQYF. DNA for the CDR3: TGTGCCAGCTCACCATCCATCGGTCAAGTCCAAGAGACCCAGTACTTC.

The CDR3 coding sequence is TGTGCCAGCAGGCGCGAACAGGGAGAAAAACTGTTTTTT. Amino acid sequence: CASRREQGEKLFF. The genes are TRBV6-6 and TRBJ1-4, with D possibly TRBD1 on 6 matching bases. Germline V gene lookup returns CDR1 MNHNY and CDR2 SVGAGI (reference sequence). Trimming removed 6 bases from V and 8 bases from J, with 13 bases in between. The CDR3 runs 13 residues.

The chain recombines TRBV11-3 with TRBJ1-1; D is unresolved. V was clipped by 4 bases and J by 0 bases, with 9 bases between them. CDR1 SGHNT and CDR2 YENEEA come from the germline V gene. The CDR3 contains 14 residues. Written as DNA, the CDR3 is TGTGCCAGCAGCTCCCGGGATTTGAACACTGAAGCTTTCTTT. It yields the protein CASSSRDLNTEAFF.

The chain links TRBV7-8 to TRBJ2-7; D possibly corresponds to TRBD2 (6 bases). This CDR3 region has 12 residues. V was cut by 5 bases and J by 1 base, with 6 bases left in between. CDR1 and CDR2 (germline): SGHVS, FQNEAQ. The CDR3 region has the DNA TGTGCCAGCAGCCGGGAGTCCTACGAGCAGTACTTC. This gives the protein CASSRESYEQYF.

The chain recombines TRBV10-3 with TRBJ1-3, with TRBD1 as a possible D gene (5 bases). V was trimmed by 2 bases and J by 2 bases, leaving 16 bases between them. This CDR3 has 17 amino acids. Germline V CDR1 and CDR2: ENHRY, SYGVKD. CDR3: CAISESPWSTAGNTIYF. The CDR3 region has the DNA TGTGCCATCAGTGAGAGTCCCTGGTCGACAGCTGGAAACACCATATATTTT.

This chain uses TRBV5-4 with TRBJ2-1, with 11 bases fitting TRBD2. The V gene end was trimmed by 0 bases and the J gene end by 10 bases; junction bases not matched to a gene: 3. Looked up from germline, CDR1 is SGHNT and CDR2 is YYREEE (reference sequence). This CDR3 contains 14 residues. The CDR3 loop reads CASSLGGLAEEQFF. In DNA, the CDR3 is TGTGCCAGCAGCTTGGGGGGACTAGCGGAGGAGCAGTTCTTC.

The rearrangement links TRBV14 to TRBJ2-4; 7 bases map to TRBD2. This CDR3 is built from 17 residues. Germline-derived CDR1 and CDR2 are SGHDN and FVKESK. Trimming removed 0 bases from V and 0 bases from J; junction bases left unmatched: 5. This CDR3 reads CASSQEGGVKAKNIQYF. The DNA of the CDR3 is TGTGCCAGCAGCCAAGAGGGGGGGGTTAAAGCCAAAAACATTCAGTACTTC. The whole variable domain, remainder taken from reference TRBV14 and TRBJ2-4, is EAGVTQFPSHSVIEKGQTVTLRCDPISGHDNLYWYRRVMGKEIKFLLHFVKESKQDESGMPNNRFLAERTGGTYSTLKVQPAELEDSGVYFCASSQEGGVKAKNIQYFGAGTRLSVL.

The count of this clone is one. The chain combines TRBV5-1 with TRBJ2-2; 8 nucleotides align to TRBD1. Germline values: CDR1 SGHRS, CDR2 YFSETQ. The length of the CDR3 is 14 residues. V lost 6 bases to trimming and J lost 6 bases; unmatched junction nucleotides: 7. CDR3 amino acids: CASNGQGAAGELFF. For the CDR3, the DNA is TGCGCCAGCAACGGGCAGGGGGCAGCCGGGGAGCTGTTTTTT. Based on the CDR3 plus reference TRBV5-1 and TRBJ2-2, the full variable domain is KAGVTQTPRYLIKTRGQQVTLSCSPISGHRSVSWYQQTPGQGLQFLFEYFSETQRNKGNFPGRFSGRQFSNSRSEMNVSTLELGDSALYLCASNGQGAAGELFFGEGSRLTVL.

This chain uses TRBV11-3 with TRBJ2-3; D possibly corresponds to TRBD1 (6 bases). V dropped 1 base and J dropped 2 bases, with 7 bases sitting between them. Germline CDR1 is SGHNT and CDR2 is YENEEA. The length of the CDR3 is 14 residues. The DNA for the CDR3 is TGTGCCAGCAGCTTAGGGGGGCCCACAGATACGCAGTATTTT. Its translation is CASSLGGPTDTQYF.

The chain recombines TRBV28 with TRBJ1-2; TRBD1 is a possible D gene (5 bases). Germline CDR1 MDHEN, CDR2 SYDVKM. This CDR3 contains 14 residues. With 7 bases removed from V and 8 bases from J, the gap between germline ends came to 20 bases. The CDR3 bases are TGTGCCAGCACCCCAGGGCTGGCAGGGAAGGGCTACACCTTC. Translated: CASTPGLAGKGYTF.

The J gene is TRBJ2-7, the V gene TRBV5-4; tentatively, D is TRBD1 (5 bases). The CDR3 has 12 residues. The V gene's germline CDR1 is SGHNT and CDR2 YYREEE (reference sequence). V was clipped by 4 bases and J by 5 bases, with 10 bases between them. For the CDR3, the DNA is TGTGCCAGCAGCAGCTCAGGGCACGAGCAGTACTTC. As protein: CASSSSGHEQYF. Full variable domain (remainder filled in from reference TRBV5-4 and TRBJ2-7): ETGVTQSPTHLIKTRGQQVTLRCSSQSGHNTVSWYQQALGQGPQFIFQYYREEENGRGNFPPRFSGLQFPNYSSELNVNALELDDSALYLCASSSSGHEQYFGPGTRLTVT.

The rearrangement joins TRBV4-3 to TRBJ1-2; 9 nucleotides agree with TRBD1. The CDR3 totals 14 residues. Per the germline V gene, CDR1 is LGHNA and CDR2 is YSLEER. Trimming took 2 bases from V and 4 from J; bases not matched to a gene: 2. The CDR3 region has the DNA TGCGCCAGCAGCCAAACAGGGGGCCCCTATGGCTACACCTTC. It translates to CASSQTGGPYGYTF.

This sequence joins TRBV30 and TRBJ2-4; the D gene is possibly TRBD2 (7 bases). Germline CDR1 is GTSNPN and CDR2 is SVGIG (reference sequence). The V end lost 4 bases, the J end lost 8 bases, and 12 bases lay between the germline ends. The CDR3 extends over 12 amino acids. This CDR3 is CAWTIGGDIQYF. As DNA, the CDR3 is TGTGCCTGGACTATAGGGGGGGACATTCAGTACTTC.

The chain employs TRBV7-9 and TRBJ2-1; D might be TRBD1 (5 bases). CDR3 length: 13 residues. CDR1 and CDR2 (germline): SEHNR, FQNEAQ (reference sequence). V lost 1 base and J 10 bases, leaving 11 bases between the germline ends. CDR3 nucleotide sequence: TGTGCCAGCAGCTTAGAGGGGCTTGGCGAGCAGTTCTTC. It codes for CASSLEGLGEQFF.

The rearrangement uses TRBV7-2 and TRBJ2-7, with 10 bases aligning to TRBD1. The germline CDR1 and CDR2 sequences are SGHTA and FQGNSA. CDR3 length: 15 amino acids. Trimming removed 6 bases from V and 1 base from J; junction bases left unmatched: 6. The DNA of the CDR3 is TGTGCCAGCAGGGCCAGGGGACAGGGGTCCTACGAGCAGTACTTC. Its protein is CASRARGQGSYEQYF.